Sequencing of this TCR beta chain was carried out in a study of blood T cell repertoires in COVID-19. Some clones are missing from TCRdb's copy, which holds only in-frame ones; the method was immunoSEQ multiplex PCR. The data hold approximately 120,000 clones, with about three quarters observed a single time. The J segment lost 5 bases and the V segment lost 2 bases, leaving 8 bases of the junction unmatched. The germline CDR1 and CDR2 sequences are KGHSH and LQKENI. The CDR3 has 15 amino acids. The sample consisted of peripheral blood. The rearrangement uses TRBV18 and TRBJ1-1; 7 bases are shared with TRBD1. This clonotype was obtained from a woman aged 70 to 79 with acute or convalescent COVID-19. The CDR3: CASSPSATGETEAFF. As DNA, the CDR3 is TGTGCCAGCTCACCATCGGCCACAGGGGAGACTGAAGCTTTCTTT.